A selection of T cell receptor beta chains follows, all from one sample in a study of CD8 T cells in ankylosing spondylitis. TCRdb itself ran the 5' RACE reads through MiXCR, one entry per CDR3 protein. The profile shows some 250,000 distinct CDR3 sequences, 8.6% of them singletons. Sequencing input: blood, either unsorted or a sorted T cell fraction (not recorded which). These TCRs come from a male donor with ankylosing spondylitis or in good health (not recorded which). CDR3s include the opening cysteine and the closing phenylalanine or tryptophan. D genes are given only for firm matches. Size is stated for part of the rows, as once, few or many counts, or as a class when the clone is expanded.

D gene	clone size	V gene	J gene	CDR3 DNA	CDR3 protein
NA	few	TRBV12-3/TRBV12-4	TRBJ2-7	TGTGCCAGCAGCACCTACCCCGGGACCGACTACGAGCAGTACTTC	CASSTYPGTDYEQYF
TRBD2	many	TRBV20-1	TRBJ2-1	TGCAGTGCTAGTCGGGGGGAGGTCTACAATGAGCAGTTCTTC	CSASRGEVYNEQFF
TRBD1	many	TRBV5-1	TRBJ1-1	TGCGCCAGCAGCGGAGCCGGGACAGGGCTAGCTTTCTTT	CASSGAGTGLAFF
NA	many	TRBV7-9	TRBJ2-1	TGTGCCAGCAGCGCAGAATACAATGAGCAGTTCTTC	CASSAEYNEQFF
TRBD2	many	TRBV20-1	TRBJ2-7	TGCAGTGGGCTAGCGGGGAACTACGAGCAGTACTTC	CSGLAGNYEQYF
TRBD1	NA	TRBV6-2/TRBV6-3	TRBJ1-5	TGTGCCAGCAGTTACGACAGGGTGGGCAATCAGCCCCAGCATTTT	CASSYDRVGNQPQHF
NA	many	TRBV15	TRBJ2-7	TGTGCCACCAGCCCCGGGCACGGAAACTACGAGCAGTACTTC	CATSPGHGNYEQYF
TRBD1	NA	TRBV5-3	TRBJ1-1	TGTGCCAGAAGTGCTACAGGGGAGGGCACTGAAGCTTTCTTT	CARSATGEGTEAFF
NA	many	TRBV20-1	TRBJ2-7	TGCAGTGCGGGCAGGGAATACGAGCAGTACTTC	CSAGREYEQYF
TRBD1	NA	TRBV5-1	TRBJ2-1	TGCGCCAGCAGCTTTTTTGGAGGGACAGGGTCAAATGAGCAGTTCTTC	CASSFFGGTGSNEQFF
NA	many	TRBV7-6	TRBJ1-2	TGTGCCAGCAGCTTAGCGCACGCCGAAGAAAGAGGTGGCTACACCTTC	CASSLAHAEERGGYTF
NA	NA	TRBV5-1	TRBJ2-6	TGCGCCAGCAGCTCCCAGGGCCTCTCTGGGGCCAACGTCCTGACTTTC	CASSSQGLSGANVLTF
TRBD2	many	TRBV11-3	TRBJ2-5	TGTGCCAGCAGCTTCACTAGCGGGTCGGCCCAAGAGACCCAGTACTTC	CASSFTSGSAQETQYF
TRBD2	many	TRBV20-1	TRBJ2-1	TGCAGTGCTAGAGATAGAGGGGCTAGCGGGGGCCCAAGCTCCTACAATGAGCAGTTCTTC	CSARDRGASGGPSSYNEQFF
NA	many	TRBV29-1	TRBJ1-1	TGCAGCTTTAGCGGACAGTTAAACACTGAAGCTTTCTTT	CSFSGQLNTEAFF